This T cell receptor (beta chain) appears in the sequencing data of a study of response to subunit inactivated influenza vaccine. Study findings and constraints: That few new T cells are recruited by each seasonal influenza vaccination was the authors' suggestion.

TCRdb used MiXCR to reprocess the RT-PCR reads, holding one entry per CDR3 protein. The data contain around 250,000 distinct CDR3 sequences, less than 15% of them seen just once; the ten biggest clones take up approximately 8.4%. Remarks on this clonotype: As yet, its antigen is unknown.

The receptor's source is a man aged 50 or older who received an inactivated influenza vaccine. The sample was non-naive T cells sorted from PBMCs, taken about 14 days before vaccination.

The CDR3 nucleotides read TGTGCCAGCAGTTACCCGAACAGGGACTACGAGCAGTACTTC. Amino acid sequence: CASSYPNRDYEQYF. The V gene is TRBV6-2 or TRBV6-3, the J gene TRBJ2-7, with a tentative D call TRBD1 (6 bases). This CDR3 has 14 residues. The germline V gene encodes CDR1 MNHEY and CDR2 SVGEGT. Trimming left V 2 bases short and J 3 bases short, with 11 bases between.